The rows below give T cell receptor beta chains drawn from one sample of a study of OX40 agonist ivuxolimab in advanced cancers. The protocol was immunoSEQ multiplex PCR, while the TCRdb copy is restricted to in-frame clones and leaves out a portion. Of roughly 100,000 clones listed, around nine tenths are singletons. This sample comprised CD4+ or CD8+ T cells sorted from blood, obtained in a trial of the OX40 agonist ivuxolimab. These receptors were collected from an adult with an advanced solid tumor such as melanoma, head and neck, liver or kidney cancer. Each CDR3 is given with its conserved first and last residue. A D gene is named only where the DNA matches it firmly. The size of a clone is reported for some rows only, either as once, few or many, or as a class for expanded clones.

cdr3_nt cdr3_aa v_call cdr3_length j_call clone_size d_call
TGTGCCAGCAGCTTATTAGCGCAATCCCAAGAGACCCAGTACTTC CASSLLAQSQETQYF TRBV7-2 15 TRBJ2-5 - -
TGTGCCATCAGGGCTACTGGAGCTTACAATGAGCAGTTCTTC CAIRATGAYNEQFF TRBV10-3 14 TRBJ2-1 - -
TGTGCCAGCAGTCCTGGGACAGCTAACTATGGCTACACCTTC CASSPGTANYGYTF TRBV5-4 14 TRBJ1-2 - TRBD1
TGTGCCAGCAGTCGGACAGGGTTCCCCCAGCATTTT CASSRTGFPQHF TRBV6-5 12 TRBJ1-5 - TRBD1
TGTGCCAGCGCCGCGTACTCCGGCGCCGGAAACACCATATATTTT CASAAYSGAGNTIYF TRBV21-1 15 TRBJ1-3 - -
TGTGCCAGTCTTCCCCCGGGGAACACTGAAGCTTTCTTT CASLPPGNTEAFF TRBV6-5 13 TRBJ1-1 - -
TGTGCCAGTAAGCGGGGGGGCATCCAAGAGACCCAGTACTTC CASKRGGIQETQYF TRBV28 14 TRBJ2-5 - TRBD2
TGTGCCAGCAAAGCGGGGGTAGGCGAGACCCAGTACTTC CASKAGVGETQYF TRBV6-6 13 TRBJ2-5 once TRBD2
TGTGCCAGCTATCGGCGTTTTGGGGATTCACCCCTCCACTTT CASYRRFGDSPLHF TRBV6-4 14 TRBJ1-6 - -
TGCGCCAGCAGCCCCGAGGGGCGGAACACCGGGGAGCTGTTTTTT CASSPEGRNTGELFF TRBV5-1 15 TRBJ2-2 - -
TGTGCCAGCAGTGCTAGGGTCTCACGGACAGATACGCAGTATTTT CASSARVSRTDTQYF TRBV5-8 15 TRBJ2-3 - -
TGTGCCAGCAGTTACGATGGGAGCGGAAACACCATATATTTT CASSYDGSGNTIYF TRBV6-5 14 TRBJ1-3 - -
TGTGCCAGCAGTGAACGGGCGGGCGAGCAGTACTTC CASSERAGEQYF TRBV2 12 TRBJ2-7 - -
TGTGCCAGCAGTAAATCGGGACAGGGAACCTACGAGCAGTACTTC CASSKSGQGTYEQYF TRBV6-1 15 TRBJ2-7 - TRBD1
TGTGCCAGCAGTCGCTCCCAAGAGACCCAGTACTTC CASSRSQETQYF TRBV28 12 TRBJ2-5 few -
TGTGCCAGCAGCTTGTCTCTGGGACAGGGCACCTACGAGCAGTACTTC CASSLSLGQGTYEQYF TRBV5-6 16 TRBJ2-7 - TRBD1
TGTGCCAGCAGCCCCGACAGGGGATCCCATCAGCCCCAGCATTTT CASSPDRGSHQPQHF TRBV7-2 15 TRBJ1-5 once TRBD1
TGTGCCAGCAGCCCTCCGTACAGGGGAATTGGCACTGAAGCTTTCTTT CASSPPYRGIGTEAFF TRBV7-9 16 TRBJ1-1 - TRBD1
TGTGCCTTAGGGGGGAGGGGAAAGGACACCGGGGAGCTGTTTTTT CALGGRGKDTGELFF TRBV30 15 TRBJ2-2 - -
TGTGCCAGCTCACCATTGACAGCCCTTGGAAACACCATATATTTT CASSPLTALGNTIYF TRBV18 15 TRBJ1-3 - -
TGTGCCAGCAGCTTAGCGGGAACGGGCAACTATGGCTACACCTTC CASSLAGTGNYGYTF TRBV7-9 15 TRBJ1-2 - -
TGTGCCAGCTCACCACTGAGCTCCTATAATTCACCCCTCCACTTT CASSPLSSYNSPLHF TRBV18 15 TRBJ1-6 - -
TGTGCCAGCAGCTTTTCTCCGTCGTTTAGTGAGCTGTTTTTT CASSFSPSFSELFF TRBV5-6 14 TRBJ2-2 - -
TGTGCCAGCAGTGAAAGCGGGGGACTAGAGACCCAGTACTTC CASSESGGLETQYF TRBV6-1 14 TRBJ2-5 - TRBD2
TGTGCCAGCACTCTACAGGGAGTGGGATACACAGATACGCAGTATTTT CASTLQGVGYTDTQYF TRBV9 16 TRBJ2-3 - -
TGTGCCAGCAGTTTATGGCGTCAGCTCAATTCACCCCTCCACTTT CASSLWRQLNSPLHF TRBV28 15 TRBJ1-6 - -
TGTGCCAGCAGCCCCGGCACAGGGGGCACAGATACGCAGTATTTT CASSPGTGGTDTQYF TRBV11-2 15 TRBJ2-3 - TRBD1
TGTGCCAGCAGTTTCGGGGAAACCTACGAGCAGTACTTC CASSFGETYEQYF TRBV6-5 13 TRBJ2-7 - -
TGTGCCAGCAGCTTGGGGGACAGGGTCTATGGCTACACCTTC CASSLGDRVYGYTF TRBV5-6 14 TRBJ1-2 - TRBD1
TGTGCCAGCACCCGATGGGACAGGGGAAATTCACCCCTCCACTTT CASTRWDRGNSPLHF TRBV7-9 15 TRBJ1-6 - TRBD1
TGTGCCAGCGGACTCGATGGCTACGAGCAGTACTTC CASGLDGYEQYF TRBV28 12 TRBJ2-7 - -
TGTGCCATCAGTCCGGGAACAGGGAGTGGAAACACCATATATTTT CAISPGTGSGNTIYF TRBV10-3 15 TRBJ1-3 - -
TGTGCCAGCAGCCCGGACAGGGGGCGCGGCGGCTACACCTTC CASSPDRGRGGYTF TRBV5-6 14 TRBJ1-2 once TRBD1
TGTGCCAGCAGTTCTAGGAACGCGAACACCGGGGAGCTGTTTTTT CASSSRNANTGELFF TRBV6-5 15 TRBJ2-2 - -
TGTGCCAGCAGGGACGGACAGGGATCGGGCAACACCATATATTTT CASRDGQGSGNTIYF TRBV28 15 TRBJ1-3 - TRBD1
TGTGCCAGCAGACTAGGGGGACCTGGGGCCAACGTCCTGACTTTC CASRLGGPGANVLTF TRBV28 15 TRBJ2-6 - -
TGCGCCAGCAGCCAGAAGTGGGGGTTTAAGTCAGGGGGCCCTAATTACGAGCAGTACTTC CASSQKWGFKSGGPNYEQYF TRBV4-3 20 TRBJ2-7 - TRBD1
TGCGCCAGCAGTCCTAGGGACAGGGGCACAGATACGCAGTATTTT CASSPRDRGTDTQYF TRBV10-1 15 TRBJ2-3 - TRBD1
TGTGCCAGCAGTTTACCCGGCGGGACTGAAGCTTTCTTT CASSLPGGTEAFF TRBV28 13 TRBJ1-1 - -
TGTGCCAGCAGTTCCGGACAGTCAGAGACCCAGTACTTC CASSSGQSETQYF TRBV2 13 TRBJ2-5 - -
TGTGCCAGTAGTAATTTTGCGGAGACTGAAGCTTTCTTT CASSNFAETEAFF TRBV19 13 TRBJ1-1 - -
TGTGCCAGCACATATGGTCAGGTCGGCTACACCTTC CASTYGQVGYTF TRBV2 12 TRBJ1-2 few -
TGCGCCAGCAGCTTGGCCGGACAGGGGAACAACGAGCAGTACTTC CASSLAGQGNNEQYF TRBV5-1 15 TRBJ2-7 - TRBD1
TGCGCCAGCAGCCAACAACTAGCGGAGTACTCCTACGAGCAGTACTTC CASSQQLAEYSYEQYF TRBV4-3 16 TRBJ2-7 - TRBD2
TGTGCCAGCAGCAGACAGGGCCGGGATGAAAAACTGTTTTTT CASSRQGRDEKLFF TRBV25-1 14 TRBJ1-4 - TRBD1
TGTGCCAGCAGGCCTCAGGGCTCCTACGAGCAGTACTTC CASRPQGSYEQYF TRBV25-1 13 TRBJ2-7 - -
TGTGCCAGCAGTTACGCCGCGGGGACATTCCTGGGCGAGCAGTACTTC CASSYAAGTFLGEQYF TRBV6-6 16 TRBJ2-7 - -
TGTGCCATCAGTGAGGAATTAGCGGGGGTGGACAATGAGCAGTTCTTC CAISEELAGVDNEQFF TRBV10-3 16 TRBJ2-1 - TRBD2
TGTGCCAGCAGCGCAGGGGTCTATGGCTACACCTTC CASSAGVYGYTF TRBV7-9 12 TRBJ1-2 - -
TGTGCCAGCAGCTTAGGGACTGTTTCCTACGAGCAGTACTTC CASSLGTVSYEQYF TRBV7-2 14 TRBJ2-7 - -
TGCGCCAGCAGCCACTCCCGTGGAGGGTCGGATGAGCAGTTCTTC CASSHSRGGSDEQFF TRBV4-1 15 TRBJ2-1 - -
TGTGCCAGTAGTATAGGAGCAGGAGGGAATTCACCCCTCCACTTT CASSIGAGGNSPLHF TRBV19 15 TRBJ1-6 - -
TGTGCCAGCAGTTACATCAATCAGCCCCAGCATTTT CASSYINQPQHF TRBV6-6 12 TRBJ1-5 few -
TGCAGTGCTAGCAGGGGGACCCAGCATTTT CSASRGTQHF TRBV20-1 10 TRBJ1-5 - TRBD1
TGTGCCTGGACGGGGGGACGCCAAGAGACCCAGTACTTC CAWTGGRQETQYF TRBV30 13 TRBJ2-5 - TRBD2
TGTGCCAGCAGTTTGCAAAGGGGCTCTGGAAACACCATATATTTT CASSLQRGSGNTIYF TRBV7-2 15 TRBJ1-3 - -
TGTGCCAGCTTTTCCTTGACAGGGAGTTCACCCCTCCACTTT CASFSLTGSSPLHF TRBV28 14 TRBJ1-6 - TRBD1
TGTGCCAGCAGTACCAGGGCTCAGCCCCAGCATTTT CASSTRAQPQHF TRBV27 12 TRBJ1-5 - -
TGTGCCAGCAGCGTCCGGGGGGGGGCAGATACGCAGTATTTT CASSVRGGADTQYF TRBV11-3 14 TRBJ2-3 once TRBD2